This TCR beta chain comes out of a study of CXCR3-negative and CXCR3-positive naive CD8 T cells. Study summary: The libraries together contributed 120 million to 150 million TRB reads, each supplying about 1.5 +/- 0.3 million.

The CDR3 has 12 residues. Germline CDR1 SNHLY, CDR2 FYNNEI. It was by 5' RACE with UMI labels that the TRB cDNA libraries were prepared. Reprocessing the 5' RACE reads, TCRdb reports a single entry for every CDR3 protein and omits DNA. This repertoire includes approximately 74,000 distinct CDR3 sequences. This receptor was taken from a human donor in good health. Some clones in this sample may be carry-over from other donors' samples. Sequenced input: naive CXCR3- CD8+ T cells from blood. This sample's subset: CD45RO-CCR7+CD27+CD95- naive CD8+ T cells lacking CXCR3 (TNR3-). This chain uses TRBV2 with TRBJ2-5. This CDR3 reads CASKHYAETQYF.